The clone carrying this TCR beta chain was seen just once. Its antigen remains unidentified. The data were taken from a study of shared clonotypes between healthy human individuals. Overall study findings and caveats: Naive subsets, compared against memory subsets, generally had larger estimated richness values. The small donor group covered limited genetic and exposure diversity.

Sequenced by immunoSEQ multiplex PCR; TCRdb stores in-frame clones only, minus some. The sample carries a few million clones, 85% to 95% recorded once. The V gene's germline CDR1 is MGHRA and CDR2 YSYEKL. The junction had 12 bases not matched to a gene; V was cut back by 3 bases and J by 5 bases. The CDR3 has 19 residues. Cells designated naive CD8 were CD45RO-negative and were positively selected for CCR7, with terminally differentiated effector memory CD45RA+ cells excluded. This TCR derives from a man younger than 30 in good health. Some clones in this sample may be carry-over from other donors' samples. The rearrangement links TRBV4-1 to TRBJ2-5, with 16 bases matching TRBD2. The material sequenced was naive CD8+ T cells from PBMCs. The CDR3 sequence: CASSQEGLAGGPIRETQYF. For the CDR3, the DNA is TGCGCCAGCAGCCAGGAGGGACTAGCGGGAGGGCCCATCAGGGAGACCCAGTACTTC.